Listed below are T cell receptor beta chains from one sample, sequenced in a study of blood T cell repertoires in COVID-19. Generated by immunoSEQ multiplex PCR, the TCRdb table keeps only in-frame clones and is missing some. The sample has around 250,000 clones; more than 70% are singletons. The sequencing sample was made of PBMCs or T cells enriched from blood (not recorded which). Receptors were obtained from a woman aged 45-65 years who had recovered from COVID-19. Both conserved end residues are part of each CDR3. A D gene is named only where the DNA matches it firmly. A clone size is listed for some rows: how often the clone was seen (once, few, many), or a class if it is expanded.

clone_size j_call v_call d_call cdr3_aa cdr3_nt
once TRBJ2-6 TRBV29-1 TRBD1 CSVVAQGNSGANVLTF TGCAGCGTTGTAGCACAGGGGAACTCTGGGGCCAACGTCCTGACTTTC
. TRBJ2-3 TRBV27 TRBD2 CASSRGVLVHTDTQYF TGTGCCAGCTCCCGGGGGGTATTGGTTCACACAGATACGCAGTATTTT
. TRBJ2-3 TRBV2 TRBD2 CASSGLAGGPGDTQYF TGTGCCAGCAGTGGACTAGCGGGGGGGCCGGGGGATACGCAGTATTTT
. TRBJ2-7 TRBV2 . CASRPAVTSYEQYF TGTGCCAGCAGACCAGCGGTTACCTCCTACGAGCAGTACTTC
. TRBJ1-1 TRBV6-6 . CASSYVWNTEAFF TGTGCCAGCAGTTATGTATGGAACACTGAAGCTTTCTTT
. TRBJ1-1 TRBV7-9 TRBD1 CASSPYRDREAFF TGTGCCAGCAGCCCTTACAGGGACAGGGAAGCTTTCTTT
. TRBJ1-3 TRBV12-3/TRBV12-4 . CASQGNSGNTIYF TGTGCATCTCAGGGGAACTCTGGAAACACCATATATTTT
. TRBJ2-7 TRBV11-1 TRBD2 CASSKMGTSSSYEQYF TGTGCCAGCAGCAAAATGGGGACTAGCTCTTCCTACGAGCAGTACTTC
. TRBJ2-3 TRBV12-3/TRBV12-4 . CASSPGDTQYF TGTGCCAGCAGTCCGGGAGATACGCAGTATTTT
. TRBJ1-5 TRBV28 TRBD1 CASSTLGDRVSSNQPQHF TGTGCCAGCAGTACATTGGGGGACAGGGTGAGTAGCAATCAGCCCCAGCATTTT
. TRBJ2-7 TRBV5-1 TRBD1 CASSWDRDNSGYEQYF TGCGCCAGCAGCTGGGACAGGGACAACTCTGGGTACGAGCAGTACTTC
. TRBJ2-7 TRBV5-1 TRBD1 CASSSLRDRGYEQYF TGCGCCAGCAGCTCCCTCCGGGACAGGGGGTACGAGCAGTACTTC
. TRBJ2-5 TRBV6-1 . CASSESWQGLGTQYF TGTGCCAGCAGTGAATCGTGGCAGGGTTTGGGGACCCAGTACTTC
. TRBJ1-4 TRBV7-2 TRBD1 CASSLPGTGGLGEKLFF TGTGCCAGCAGCTTACCCGGGACAGGGGGACTTGGGGAAAAACTGTTTTTT
once TRBJ1-1 TRBV18 TRBD1 CASSLTTGATEAFF TGTGCCAGCTCACTTACGACAGGGGCCACTGAAGCTTTCTTT
once TRBJ2-3 TRBV13 TRBD1 CASSSYRDRYTDTQYF TGTGCCAGCAGCTCCTATAGGGACAGATACACAGATACGCAGTATTTT
. TRBJ1-1 TRBV4-3 . CASSQEAGLNTEAFF TGCGCCAGCAGCCAAGAAGCCGGGTTGAACACTGAAGCTTTCTTT
. TRBJ2-1 TRBV29-1 TRBD1 CSVDPSGQNNEQFF TGCAGCGTTGATCCCTCGGGACAGAACAATGAGCAGTTCTTC
. TRBJ2-2 TRBV7-2 . CASSLDPGAGELFF TGTGCCAGCAGCTTAGATCCCGGGGCCGGGGAGCTGTTTTTT
few TRBJ2-7 TRBV10-3 . CAISVQGEDEQYF TGTGCCATCAGTGTTCAGGGTGAGGACGAGCAGTACTTC
. TRBJ2-7 TRBV6-5 . CASNSFAGAAYEQYF TGTGCCAGCAACTCATTCGCGGGGGCCGCCTACGAGCAGTACTTC
few TRBJ1-5 TRBV4-1 . CASSQDGAGSNQPQHF TGCGCCAGCAGCCAAGATGGGGCAGGAAGCAATCAGCCCCAGCATTTT
once TRBJ2-7 TRBV18 . CASSPNSGLAEQYF TGTGCCAGCTCACCAAATTCAGGACTGGCCGAGCAGTACTTC
. TRBJ1-1 TRBV28 TRBD1 CATIPGQGTEAFF TGTGCCACCATCCCGGGACAGGGCACTGAAGCTTTCTTT
. TRBJ2-5 TRBV4-3 TRBD2 CASSQGVVAGLGQETQYF TGCGCCAGCAGTCAAGGGGTAGTAGCGGGATTAGGGCAAGAGACCCAGTACTTC
. TRBJ1-1 TRBV29-1 . CSVLTGSNTEAFF TGCAGCGTACTAACAGGATCGAACACTGAAGCTTTCTTT
. TRBJ1-1 TRBV19 . CASSMGARGTEAFF TGTGCCAGTAGTATGGGGGCGCGAGGCACTGAAGCTTTCTTT
. TRBJ2-1 TRBV4-3 . CASSRGGSYNEQFF TGCGCCAGCAGCCGAGGGGGCTCCTACAATGAGCAGTTCTTC
. TRBJ2-3 TRBV5-4 . CASSSGQNPTDTQYF TGTGCCAGCAGCTCCGGACAGAACCCCACAGATACGCAGTATTTT
. TRBJ2-1 TRBV4-3 TRBD2 CASSQGTSGRNEQFF TGCGCCAGCAGCCAAGGGACTAGCGGGAGGAATGAGCAGTTCTTC
. TRBJ2-7 TRBV14 . CASSQGHIYEQYF TGTGCCAGCAGCCAGGGGCATATCTACGAGCAGTACTTC
. TRBJ2-2 TRBV7-2 . CASSLGQDTGELFF TGTGCCAGCAGCTTAGGACAAGACACCGGGGAGCTGTTTTTT
. TRBJ2-5 TRBV25-1 . CASSEYEYTSGPQETQYF TGTGCCAGCAGTGAATACGAGTATACCAGTGGGCCTCAGGAGACCCAGTACTTC
. TRBJ1-1 TRBV3-1/TRBV3-2 . CASSYRVSEAFF TGTGCCAGCAGCTACCGGGTCAGTGAAGCTTTCTTT
. TRBJ1-2 TRBV2 . CASIGREESGYTF TGTGCCAGCATAGGCAGGGAGGAATCTGGCTACACCTTC
. TRBJ1-2 TRBV9 TRBD1 CASSDRGKDGYTF TGTGCCAGCAGTGACAGGGGAAAGGATGGCTACACCTTC
. TRBJ2-3 TRBV28 TRBD1 CASDRGNTQYF TGTGCCAGCGACAGGGGAAATACGCAGTATTTT
. TRBJ2-1 TRBV7-2 . CASSPGTHNEQFF TGTGCCAGCAGCCCTGGGACACACAATGAGCAGTTCTTC
. TRBJ1-1 TRBV6-5 . CASIKNTEAFF TGTGCCAGCATAAAGAACACTGAAGCTTTCTTT
. TRBJ1-1 TRBV6-1 . CASSDQGATEAFF TGTGCCAGCAGTGATCAGGGCGCGACTGAAGCTTTCTTT